The text below deals with one T cell receptor (beta chain). The antigen is unknown. Looked up from germline, CDR1 is MNHEY and CDR2 is SVGAGI. V was trimmed by 4 bases and J by 3 bases, leaving 9 bases between them. This CDR3 contains 13 residues. These data come from a study of chemoradiotherapy in HPV16-positive cancers. Clones were sequenced by immunoSEQ multiplex PCR, and TCRdb holds only the in-frame ones, with some missing. The sample has more than 25,000 clones, roughly 92% seen once. The study, taken as a whole, reports: Candidate HPV-specific clones and E7-related TCR motifs grew in tumor during treatment.

This material consisted of blood, taken from a patient who underwent chemoradiotherapy. This sequence originates from a human donor with HPV-associated anogenital cancer. The rearrangement uses TRBV6-5 and TRBJ1-2; possible D gene TRBD1, 5 bases. CDR3 bases: TGTGCCAGCAGTTTAAACAGGCACTATGGCTACACCTTC. Its protein product is CASSLNRHYGYTF.